The source of this T cell receptor beta chain is a study of sequential checkpoint blockade in melanoma. Turning to the study itself: First-line arms were nivolumab then ipilimumab, or the reverse, randomized 1:1.

Sample share makes this clone large. Its target is unknown. Some clones are missing from TCRdb's copy, which holds only in-frame ones; the method was immunoSEQ multiplex PCR. The table records a few thousand clones, more than 20% of them present only once. General study results and limits: Response in arm A was associated with pretreatment TIL clonality.

The treatment: randomized to nivolumab then ipilimumab (arm A) or the reverse (arm B). The source is a human donor with melanoma. Specimen: tumor tissue (inferred from file names), collected from a patient given nivolumab and ipilimumab in sequence.

As DNA, the CDR3 is TGTGCCAGCAGCTTAGGGCAGGGGACCTATGGCTACACCTTC. It yields the protein CASSLGQGTYGYTF. The chain employs TRBV11-3 and TRBJ1-2, with a tentative D call TRBD1 (6 bases). Germline assignment: CDR1 SGHNT and CDR2 YENEEA. V was trimmed by 1 base and J by 4 bases, leaving 10 bases between them. This CDR3 is 14 amino acids long.